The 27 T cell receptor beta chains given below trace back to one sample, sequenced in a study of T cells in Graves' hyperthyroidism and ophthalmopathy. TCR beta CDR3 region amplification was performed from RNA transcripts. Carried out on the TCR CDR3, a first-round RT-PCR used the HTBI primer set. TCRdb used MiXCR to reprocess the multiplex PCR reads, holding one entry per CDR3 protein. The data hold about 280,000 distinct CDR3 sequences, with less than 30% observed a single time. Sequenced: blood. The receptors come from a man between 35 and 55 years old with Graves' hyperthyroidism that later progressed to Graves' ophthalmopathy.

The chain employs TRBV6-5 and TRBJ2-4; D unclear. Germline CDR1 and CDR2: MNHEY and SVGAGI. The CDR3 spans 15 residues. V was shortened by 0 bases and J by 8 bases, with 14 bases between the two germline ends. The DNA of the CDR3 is TGTGCCAGCAGTTACTCCGGTCCCCGGTGGGACATTCAGTACTTC. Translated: CASSYSGPRWDIQYF.

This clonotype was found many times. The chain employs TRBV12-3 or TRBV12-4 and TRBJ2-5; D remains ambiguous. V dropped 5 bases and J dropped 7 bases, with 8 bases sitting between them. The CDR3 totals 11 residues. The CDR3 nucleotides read TGTGCCAGCAGTAAGAAGGGGACCCAGTACTTC. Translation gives CASSKKGTQYF.

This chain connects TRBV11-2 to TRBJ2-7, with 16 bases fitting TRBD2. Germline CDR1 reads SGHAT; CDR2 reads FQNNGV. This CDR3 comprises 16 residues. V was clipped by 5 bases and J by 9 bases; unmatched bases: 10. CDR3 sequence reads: CASSPGTSGRAIRQYF. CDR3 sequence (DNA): TGTGCCAGCAGCCCCGGGACTAGCGGGAGGGCCATAAGGCAGTACTTC.

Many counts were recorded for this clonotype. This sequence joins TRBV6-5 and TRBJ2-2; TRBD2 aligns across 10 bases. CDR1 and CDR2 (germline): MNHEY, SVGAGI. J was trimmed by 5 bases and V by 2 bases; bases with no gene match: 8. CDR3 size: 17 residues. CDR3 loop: CASSYVAGGPGTGELFF. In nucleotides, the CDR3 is TGTGCCAGCAGTTACGTAGCGGGAGGCCCGGGGACCGGGGAGCTGTTTTTT.

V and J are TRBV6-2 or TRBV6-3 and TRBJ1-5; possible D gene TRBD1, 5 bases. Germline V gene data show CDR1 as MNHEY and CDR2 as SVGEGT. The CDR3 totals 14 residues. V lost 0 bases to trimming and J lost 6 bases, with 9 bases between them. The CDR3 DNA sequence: TGTGCCAGCAGTTACTCGCCAGGGTCTCAGCCCCAGCATTTT. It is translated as CASSYSPGSQPQHF.

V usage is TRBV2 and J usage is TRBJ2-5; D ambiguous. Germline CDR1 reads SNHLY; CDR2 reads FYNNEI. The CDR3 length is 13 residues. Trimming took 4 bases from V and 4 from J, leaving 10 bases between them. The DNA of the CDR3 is TGTGCCAGCAGTGTAAAGGGCTCAGAGACCCAGTACTTC. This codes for CASSVKGSETQYF.

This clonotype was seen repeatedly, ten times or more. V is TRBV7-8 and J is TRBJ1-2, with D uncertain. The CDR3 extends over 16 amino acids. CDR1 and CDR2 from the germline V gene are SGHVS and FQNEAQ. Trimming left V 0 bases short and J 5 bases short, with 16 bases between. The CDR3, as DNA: TGTGCCAGCAGCTTAGCTGGCTCCAAAGCACGTTATGGCTACACCTTC. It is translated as CASSLAGSKARYGYTF. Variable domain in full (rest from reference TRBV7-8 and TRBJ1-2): GAGVSQSPRYKVAKRGQDVALRCDPISGHVSLFWYQQALGQGPEFLTYFQNEAQLDKSGLPSDRFFAERPEGSVSTLKIQRTQQEDSAVYLCASSLAGSKARYGYTFGSGTRLTVV.

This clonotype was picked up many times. The CDR3 coding sequence is TGTGCCACCCGGTCGGGGGATGCGGAGCAGTACTTC. This translates into CATRSGDAEQYF. This sequence joins TRBV18 and TRBJ2-7; weak D call: TRBD2 (6 bases). Per germline, CDR1 KGHSH and CDR2 LQKENI. The CDR3 runs 12 residues. The V and J ends lost 10 bases and 7 bases respectively, with 17 bases between them.

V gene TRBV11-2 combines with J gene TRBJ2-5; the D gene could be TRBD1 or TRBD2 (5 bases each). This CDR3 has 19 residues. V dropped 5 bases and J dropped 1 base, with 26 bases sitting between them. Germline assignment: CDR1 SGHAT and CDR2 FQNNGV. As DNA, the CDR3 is TGTGCCAGCAGCCTATTCTTGGGCAATGTGGGGACGGGCCAAGAGACCCAGTACTTC. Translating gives CASSLFLGNVGTGQETQYF. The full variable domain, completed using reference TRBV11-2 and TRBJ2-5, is EAGVAQSPRYKIIEKRQSVAFWCNPISGHATLYWYQQILGQGPKLLIQFQNNGVVDDSQLPKDRFSAERLKGVDSTLKIQPAKLEDSAVYLCASSLFLGNVGTGQETQYFGPGTRLLVL.

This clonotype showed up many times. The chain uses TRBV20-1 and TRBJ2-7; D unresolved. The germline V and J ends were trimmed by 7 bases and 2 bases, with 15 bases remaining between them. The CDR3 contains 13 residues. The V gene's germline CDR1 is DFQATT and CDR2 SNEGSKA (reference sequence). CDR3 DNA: TGCAGTGTTCCTCCTCCGGGTACCTACGAGCAGTACTTC. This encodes CSVPPPGTYEQYF.

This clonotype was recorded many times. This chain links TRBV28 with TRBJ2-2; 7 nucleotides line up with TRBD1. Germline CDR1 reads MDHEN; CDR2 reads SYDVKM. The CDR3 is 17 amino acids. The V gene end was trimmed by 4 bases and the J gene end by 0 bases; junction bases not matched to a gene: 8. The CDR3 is CASSSSTRGTNTGELFF. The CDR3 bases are TGTGCCAGCAGTTCCAGTACCAGGGGGACGAACACCGGGGAGCTGTTTTTT. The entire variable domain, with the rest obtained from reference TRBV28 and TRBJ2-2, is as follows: DVKVTQSSRYLVKRTGEKVFLECVQDMDHENMFWYRQDPGLGLRLIYFSYDVKMKEKGDIPEGYSVSREKKERFSLILESASTNQTSMYLCASSSSTRGTNTGELFFGEGSRLTVL.

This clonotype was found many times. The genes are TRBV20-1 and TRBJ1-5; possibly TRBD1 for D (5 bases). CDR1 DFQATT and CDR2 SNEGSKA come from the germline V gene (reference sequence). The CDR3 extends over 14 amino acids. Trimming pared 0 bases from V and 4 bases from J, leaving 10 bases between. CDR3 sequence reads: CSAREVSGNQPQHF. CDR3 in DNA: TGCAGTGCTAGAGAGGTGTCAGGGAATCAGCCCCAGCATTTT.

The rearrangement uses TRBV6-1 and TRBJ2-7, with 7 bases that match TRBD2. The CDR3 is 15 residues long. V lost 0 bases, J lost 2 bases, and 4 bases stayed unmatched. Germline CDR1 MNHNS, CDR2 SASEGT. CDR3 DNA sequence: TGTGCCAGCAGTGAAGCCCTAGCGGTTACCTACGAGCAGTACTTC. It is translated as CASSEALAVTYEQYF.

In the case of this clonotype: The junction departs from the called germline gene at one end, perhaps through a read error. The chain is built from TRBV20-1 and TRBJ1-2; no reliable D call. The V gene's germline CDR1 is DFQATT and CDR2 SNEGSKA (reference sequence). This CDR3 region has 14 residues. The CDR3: CSTRDQAQVYGYTF. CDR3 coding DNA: TGCAGTACTAGAGATCAGGCGCAGGTCTATGGCTACACCTTC.

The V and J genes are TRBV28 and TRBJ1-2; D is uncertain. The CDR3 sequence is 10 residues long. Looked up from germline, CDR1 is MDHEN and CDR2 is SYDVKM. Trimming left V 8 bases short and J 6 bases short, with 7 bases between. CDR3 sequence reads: CASQHHGYTF. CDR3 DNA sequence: TGTGCCAGCCAACACCATGGCTACACCTTC.

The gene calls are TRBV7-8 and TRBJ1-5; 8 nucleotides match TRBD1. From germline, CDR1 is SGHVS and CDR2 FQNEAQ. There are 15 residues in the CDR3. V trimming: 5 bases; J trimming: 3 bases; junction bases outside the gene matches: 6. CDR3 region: CASSVGQGTNQPQHF. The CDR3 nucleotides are TGTGCCAGCAGCGTTGGACAGGGTACCAATCAGCCCCAGCATTTT.

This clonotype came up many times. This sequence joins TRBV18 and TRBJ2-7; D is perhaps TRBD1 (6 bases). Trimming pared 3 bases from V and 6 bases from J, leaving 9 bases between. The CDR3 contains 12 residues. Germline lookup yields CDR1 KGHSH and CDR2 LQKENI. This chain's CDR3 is CASSPQQGEQYF. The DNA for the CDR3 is TGTGCCAGCTCACCGCAACAGGGCGAGCAGTACTTC.

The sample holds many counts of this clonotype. CDR3 region: CSAREQTGRGSPLHF. The CDR3 coding sequence is TGCAGTGCTAGAGAACAGACAGGGAGAGGATCACCCCTCCACTTT. This chain joins TRBV20-1 and TRBJ1-6; 7 bases agree with TRBD1. Germline lookup yields CDR1 DFQATT and CDR2 SNEGSKA (reference sequence). V dropped 0 bases and J dropped 10; count of bases not matched to a gene: 9. This CDR3 spans 15 amino acids.

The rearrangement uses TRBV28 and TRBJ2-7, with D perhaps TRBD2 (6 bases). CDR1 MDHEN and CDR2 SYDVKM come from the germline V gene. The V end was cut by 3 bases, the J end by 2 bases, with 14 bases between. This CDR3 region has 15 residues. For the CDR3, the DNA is TGTGCCAGCAGTTTGGGCGGGGCAAAAGCCTACGAGCAGTACTTC. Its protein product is CASSLGGAKAYEQYF.

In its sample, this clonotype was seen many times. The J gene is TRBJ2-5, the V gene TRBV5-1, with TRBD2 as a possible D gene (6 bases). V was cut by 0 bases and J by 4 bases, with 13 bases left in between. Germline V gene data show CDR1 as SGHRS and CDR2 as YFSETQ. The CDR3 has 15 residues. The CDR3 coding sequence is TGCGCCAGCAGCTTGGCTGACGGGGGACGAGAGACCCAGTACTTC. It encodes CASSLADGGRETQYF.

The CDR3 spells CASQTGGMNTEAFF. In DNA form, the CDR3 reads TGTGCCTCCCAGACAGGGGGTATGAACACTGAAGCTTTCTTT. This chain uses TRBV30 with TRBJ1-1; 9 bases map to TRBD1. CDR3 length: 14 residues. Unmatched junction bases numbered 6, after V lost 7 bases and J lost 0 bases. CDR1 and CDR2 from the germline V gene are GTSNPN and SVGIG (reference sequence).

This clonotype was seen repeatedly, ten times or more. The chain's CDR3 is CASSHPFGPTSEQYF. The CDR3, as DNA: TGTGCCAGCAGCCACCCGTTCGGGCCTACCTCCGAGCAGTACTTC. The chain recombines TRBV5-5 with TRBJ2-7; D is uncertain. Germline V gene data show CDR1 as SGHKS and CDR2 as YYEKEE (reference sequence). The CDR3 length is 15 residues. The ends were cut back, 4 bases at V and 6 bases at J, with 20 bases in the middle.

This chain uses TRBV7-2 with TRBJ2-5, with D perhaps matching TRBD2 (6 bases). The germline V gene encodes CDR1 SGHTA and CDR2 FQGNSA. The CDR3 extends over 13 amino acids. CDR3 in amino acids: CAIAEMYQETQYF. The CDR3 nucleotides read TGTGCTATAGCGGAGATGTACCAAGAGACCCAGTACTTC.

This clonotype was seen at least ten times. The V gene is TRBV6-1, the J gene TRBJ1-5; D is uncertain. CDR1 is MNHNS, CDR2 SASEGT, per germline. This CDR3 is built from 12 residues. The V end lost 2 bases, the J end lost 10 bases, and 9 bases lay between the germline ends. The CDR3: CASSEFKGPQHF. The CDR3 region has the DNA TGTGCCAGCAGTGAATTCAAGGGTCCCCAGCATTTT.

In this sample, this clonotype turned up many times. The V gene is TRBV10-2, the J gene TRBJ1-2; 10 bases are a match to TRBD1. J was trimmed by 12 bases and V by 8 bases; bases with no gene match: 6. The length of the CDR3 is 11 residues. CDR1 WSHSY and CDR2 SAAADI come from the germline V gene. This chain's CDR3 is CASRDRGIDTF. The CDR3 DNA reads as TGCGCCAGCCGGGACAGGGGAATCGACACCTTC.

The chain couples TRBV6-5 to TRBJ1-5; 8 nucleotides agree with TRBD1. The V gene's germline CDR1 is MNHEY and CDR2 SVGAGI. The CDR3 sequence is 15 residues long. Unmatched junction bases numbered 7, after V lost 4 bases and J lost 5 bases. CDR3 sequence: CASSSRTGLDQPQHF. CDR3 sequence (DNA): TGTGCCAGCAGTTCTCGGACAGGGCTTGATCAGCCCCAGCATTTT.

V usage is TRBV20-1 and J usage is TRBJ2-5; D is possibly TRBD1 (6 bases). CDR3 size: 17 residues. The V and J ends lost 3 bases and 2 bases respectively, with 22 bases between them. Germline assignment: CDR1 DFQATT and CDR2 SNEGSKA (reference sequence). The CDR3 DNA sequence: TGCAGTGCTAGGACCCTCCTTTCGGGACAAGTACAAGAGACCCAGTACTTC. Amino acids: CSARTLLSGQVQETQYF.